This T cell receptor beta chain was observed in a study of beta chain features in type 1 diabetes. Reverse transcribing all isolated RNA meant expressed TCRB transcripts were sequenced. Profiling relied on immunoSEQ multiplex PCR, and the TCRdb table lists in-frame clones only, not all of them. The profile covers a few hundred thousand clones, with less than 15% appearing a single time and approximately 0.02% taken by the ten largest. The sample consisted of naive CD4+ T cells from blood. The TCR comes from a woman in her late teens or twenties in good health.

The CDR3 coding sequence is TGCGCCAGCAGCCTGACTAGCGGCACCGGGGAGCTGTTTTTT. It yields the protein CASSLTSGTGELFF. The chain uses TRBV5-1 and TRBJ2-2; TRBD2 matches at 9 bases. Germline trimming cut 4 bases from V and 4 bases from J; bases unmatched to any gene: 2. Germline-derived CDR1 and CDR2 are SGHRS and YFSETQ. The CDR3 length is 14 residues.